These 18 T cell receptor beta chains originate from one sample sequenced in a study of CD4+ T cells in melanoma. Using immunoSEQ multiplex PCR, the repertoire was profiled, and TCRdb retains in-frame clones only, with some absent. The sample includes more than 90,000 clones, 92% seen only once; the top ten take 3% to 4%. The sample was peripheral blood. These receptors were collected from a human donor with melanoma.

The chain carries TRBV7-3 and TRBJ2-3; D may be TRBD1 or TRBD2 (6 bases each). Germline V lookup: CDR1 SGHTA, CDR2 FQGTGA. This CDR3 spans 17 amino acids. V lost 2 bases, J lost 0 bases, and 15 bases lay in between. The CDR3 is CASSLQGGTTSTDTQYF. CDR3 nucleotide sequence: TGTGCCAGCAGCTTACAAGGGGGGACCACTAGCACAGATACGCAGTATTTT.

This chain links TRBV30 with TRBJ1-1; TRBD1 might be the D (6 bases). CDR3 length equals 14 residues. Per the germline V gene, CDR1 is GTSNPN and CDR2 is SVGIG (reference sequence). V was cut by 3 bases and J by 5 bases, with 16 bases left in between. The CDR3 DNA follows: TGTGCCTGGAGCAAGGGGGTATTGTTGACTGAAGCTTTCTTT. Encoded protein: CAWSKGVLLTEAFF.

The rearrangement links TRBV6-6 to TRBJ2-5; 9 nucleotides line up with TRBD2. The J segment lost 1 base and the V segment lost 0 bases, leaving 3 bases of the junction unmatched. CDR3 length equals 16 residues. Germline loops: CDR1 MNHNY, CDR2 SVGAGI (reference sequence). This CDR3 reads CASSYSLREGQETQYF. The CDR3 DNA sequence: TGTGCCAGCAGTTACTCGCTGCGGGAGGGCCAAGAGACCCAGTACTTC.

CDR3 sequence: CASSKADEDTEAFF. The CDR3 DNA reads TGTGCCAGCAGCAAAGCGGACGAAGACACTGAAGCTTTCTTT. This chain connects TRBV21-1 to TRBJ1-1. TRBV21-1 is deemed a pseudogene. The CDR3 loop spans 14 amino acids.

The V and J genes are TRBV18 and TRBJ1-5; 9 positions agree with TRBD1. Losses at the gene ends were 2 bases for V and 6 bases for J; bases not matched to a gene: 8. Germline V lookup: CDR1 KGHSH, CDR2 LQKENI. CDR3 length equals 16 residues. The CDR3 sequence is CASSPAGTGIGQPQHF. CDR3 sequence (DNA): TGTGCCAGCTCACCAGCTGGGACAGGGATAGGTCAGCCCCAGCATTTT.

V and J are TRBV15 and TRBJ1-4; perhaps TRBD1 as D (6 bases). Trimming removed 4 bases from V and 10 bases from J, with 16 bases in between. From germline, CDR1 is LNHNV and CDR2 YYDKDF (reference sequence). CDR3 length equals 14 residues. Here the CDR3 reads CATSIDIQGGKLFF. CDR3 DNA sequence: TGTGCCACCAGCATAGACATCCAAGGGGGAAAACTGTTTTTT.

The chain links TRBV7-2 to TRBJ2-2; 12 bases match TRBD2. Unmatched junction bases numbered 9, after V lost 6 bases and J lost 1 base. This CDR3 has 18 residues. Germline lookup yields CDR1 SGHTA and CDR2 FQGNSA. The CDR3 is CASSSRLAGAGNTGELFF. CDR3 bases: TGTGCCAGCAGTTCGAGACTAGCGGGAGCGGGGAACACCGGGGAGCTGTTTTTT.

The genes are TRBV11-2 and TRBJ1-1; maybe TRBD1 (5 bases). The germline gives CDR1 SGHAT, CDR2 FQNNGV. This CDR3 has 14 amino acids. V shed 5 bases and J shed 1 base, with 11 bases lying between them. CDR3 residues: CASSRQTANTEAFF. The CDR3 region has the DNA TGTGCCAGCAGCCGACAGACAGCGAACACTGAAGCTTTCTTT.

The V and J genes are TRBV27 and TRBJ2-3; D is unresolved. There are 13 residues in the CDR3. V lost 4 bases to trimming and J lost 5 bases, with 10 bases between them. Germline V gene sequence: CDR1 MNHEY, CDR2 SMNVEV (reference sequence). The CDR3 DNA reads TGTGCCAGCAGTTCGGTCGTGGGAGATACGCAGTATTTT. This encodes CASSSVVGDTQYF.

V and J are TRBV5-1 and TRBJ2-7, with 10 bases fitting TRBD2. V lost 2 bases, J lost 2 bases, and 4 bases stayed unmatched. The CDR3 length is 15 residues. Germline CDR1 and CDR2: SGHRS and YFSETQ. CDR3 sequence: CASSLGLADTYEQYF. In nucleotides, the CDR3 is TGCGCCAGCAGCTTAGGACTAGCGGACACCTACGAGCAGTACTTC.

The chain couples TRBV19 to TRBJ2-1, with a tentative D call TRBD2 (6 bases). The CDR3 extends over 15 amino acids. Per germline, CDR1 LNHDA and CDR2 SQIVND (reference sequence). V lost 2 bases and J 2 bases, leaving 10 bases between the germline ends. The CDR3: CASSISSVTYNEQFF. The CDR3 nucleotides read TGTGCCAGTAGTATATCTAGCGTGACCTACAATGAGCAGTTCTTC.

The V gene is TRBV7-6, the J gene TRBJ2-5; D perhaps matches TRBD2 (6 bases). V lost 1 base and J 0 bases, leaving 12 bases between the germline ends. The CDR3 contains 16 residues. CDR1 and CDR2 (germline): SGHVS, FNYEAQ. This CDR3 is CASSLVGRLYQETQYF. The CDR3 region has the DNA TGTGCCAGCAGCTTAGTCGGGAGATTGTACCAAGAGACCCAGTACTTC.

The chain links TRBV9 to TRBJ2-3; 8 nucleotides agree with TRBD1. The CDR3 runs to 15 residues. Germline loops: CDR1 SGDLS, CDR2 YYNGEE. V gave up 7 bases and J gave up 0 bases; unmatched junction bases: 7. CDR3 residues: CASGAGGWSTDTQYF. In DNA form, the CDR3 reads TGTGCCAGCGGTGCAGGGGGCTGGAGCACAGATACGCAGTATTTT.

This clone was recorded only once. This chain links TRBV5-1 with TRBJ1-1, with no clear D. The V end was cut by 4 bases, the J end by 3 bases, with 13 bases between. There are 14 residues in the CDR3. Germline CDR1 is SGHRS and CDR2 is YFSETQ. CDR3 bases: TGCGCCAGCAGCCAAGAAGGTATAGACACTGAAGCTTTCTTT. As protein: CASSQEGIDTEAFF.

The chain joins TRBV28 to TRBJ2-3, with 14 bases aligning to TRBD2. J was trimmed by 4 bases and V by 6 bases; bases with no gene match: 6. The germline V gene has CDR1 MDHEN and CDR2 SYDVKM. CDR3 length: 16 residues. The CDR3 reads CASSFRTSGRSDTQYF. CDR3 DNA: TGTGCCAGCAGCTTTCGGACTAGCGGGAGGTCAGATACGCAGTATTTT.

The V call is TRBV5-1, the J call TRBJ1-3, with D uncertain. With 1 base removed from V and 4 bases from J, the gap between germline ends came to 12 bases. CDR1 and CDR2 (germline): SGHRS, YFSETQ. The CDR3 runs 15 residues. The chain's CDR3 is CASSLWAGEGNTIYF. CDR3 DNA sequence: TGCGCCAGCAGCTTGTGGGCAGGAGAAGGAAACACCATATATTTT.

This clone was observed a few times. The rearrangement uses TRBV14 and TRBJ1-2; 9 positions agree with TRBD1. Trimming cost V 6 bases and J 7 bases; bases outside gene matches: 0. Germline assignment: CDR1 SGHDN and CDR2 FVKESK. The CDR3 has 11 residues. The DNA for the CDR3 is TGTGCCAGCAGACAGGGGGCTGGCTACACCTTC. This translates into CASRQGAGYTF. The variable domain in full, completed from reference TRBV14 and TRBJ1-2, reads EAGVTQFPSHSVIEKGQTVTLRCDPISGHDNLYWYRRVMGKEIKFLLHFVKESKQDESGMPNNRFLAERTGGTYSTLKVQPAELEDSGVYFCASRQGAGYTFGSGTRLTVV.

The chain joins TRBV27 to TRBJ1-1; 7 nucleotides agree with TRBD1. V lost 4 bases to trimming and J lost 5 bases; unmatched junction nucleotides: 4. Germline V gene lookup returns CDR1 MNHEY and CDR2 SMNVEV (reference sequence). The CDR3 runs to 13 residues. The CDR3 DNA follows: TGTGCCAGCAGTTACAGGGGTAGGACTGAAGCTTTCTTT. This translates into CASSYRGRTEAFF.